The 28 T cell receptor beta chains presented below share a single source sample, sequenced in a study of yellow fever vaccine responses in identical twins. One entry per CDR3 protein, called by TCRdb with MiXCR from the RT-PCR reads. The profile shows 5,500 to 7,000 distinct CDR3 sequences, approximately 80% of them singletons. Sequencing used T cells from blood (PBMCs), unsorted or a sorted subset (not recorded which), obtained before or after yellow fever vaccination (not recorded which). Receptor source: a woman under 30 who received the yellow fever vaccine.

J is TRBJ2-5 and V is TRBV11-1; tentative D call: TRBD2 (6 bases). This CDR3 has 16 amino acids. CDR1 and CDR2 from the germline V gene are SGHAT and FQDESV (reference sequence). V dropped 5 bases and J dropped 0 bases, with 16 bases sitting between them. CDR3 protein: CASSLRGTANQETQYF. CDR3 DNA sequence: TGTGCCAGCAGCCTTCGGGGGACGGCCAACCAAGAGACCCAGTACTTC.

The rearrangement uses TRBV5-1 and TRBJ2-5; D gene uncertain. Germline lookup yields CDR1 SGHRS and CDR2 YFSETQ. Trimming shortened V by 6 bases and J by 0 bases, and 3 bases separated the two germline ends. The CDR3 is 11 residues long. DNA for the CDR3: TGCGCCAGCACAAACCAAGAGACCCAGTACTTC. Translated: CASTNQETQYF. Full variable domain (missing parts from reference TRBV5-1 and TRBJ2-5): KAGVTQTPRYLIKTRGQQVTLSCSPISGHRSVSWYQQTPGQGLQFLFEYFSETQRNKGNFPGRFSGRQFSNSRSEMNVSTLELGDSALYLCASTNQETQYFGPGTRLLVL.

This chain joins TRBV28 and TRBJ1-1; TRBD1 matches 8 bases. Trimming cost V 5 bases and J 6 bases; bases outside gene matches: 5. CDR1 and CDR2 from the germline V gene are MDHEN and SYDVKM. This CDR3 region has 13 residues. The CDR3 DNA follows: TGTGCCAGCAGTCTCCAGGGGGCCCCTGAAGCTTTCTTT. Encoded protein: CASSLQGAPEAFF.

The V gene is TRBV11-3, the J gene TRBJ2-5; D is possibly TRBD1 (6 bases). Trimming took 2 bases from V and 2 from J, leaving 9 bases between them. The CDR3 spans 14 residues. From germline, CDR1 is SGHNT and CDR2 YENEEA. The CDR3 protein is CASSLQGPQETQYF. In DNA, the CDR3 is TGTGCCAGCAGCTTACAGGGGCCACAAGAGACCCAGTACTTC.

The rearrangement links TRBV12-3 or TRBV12-4 to TRBJ1-4, with D perhaps TRBD1 (5 bases). Trimming left V 2 bases short and J 4 bases short, with 8 bases between. This CDR3 is 14 amino acids long. CDR3 residues: CASSLRGYNEKLFF. The DNA of the CDR3 is TGTGCCAGCAGTTTACGGGGCTATAATGAAAAACTGTTTTTT.

V usage is TRBV15 and J usage is TRBJ1-5, with 8 nucleotides matching TRBD1. CDR1 is LNHNV, CDR2 YYDKDF, per germline (reference sequence). J was trimmed by 2 bases and V by 1 base; bases with no gene match: 4. There are 16 residues in the CDR3. CDR3 coding DNA: TGTGCCACCAGCAGAGCGGCAGGGGGCGGCAATCAGCCCCAGCATTTT. It encodes CATSRAAGGGNQPQHF.

The V and J genes are TRBV5-1 and TRBJ2-1; 10 nucleotides line up with TRBD1. This CDR3 has 16 amino acids. CDR1 and CDR2 from the germline V gene are SGHRS and YFSETQ. Trimming at V came to 4 bases and at J to 9 bases, leaving 13 bases not matched to a gene. CDR3 protein: CASSQGSGQGMGEQFF. Here the CDR3 DNA reads TGCGCCAGCAGCCAGGGATCGGGACAGGGGATGGGTGAGCAGTTCTTC. Drawing the rest from reference TRBV5-1 and TRBJ2-1, the complete variable domain is KAGVTQTPRYLIKTRGQQVTLSCSPISGHRSVSWYQQTPGQGLQFLFEYFSETQRNKGNFPGRFSGRQFSNSRSEMNVSTLELGDSALYLCASSQGSGQGMGEQFFGPGTRLTVL.

This clonotype was detected a few times. The chain combines TRBV2 with TRBJ1-1; D remains ambiguous. The CDR3 sequence is 11 residues long. The ends were cut back, 9 bases at V and 11 bases at J, with 16 bases in the middle. The germline CDR1 and CDR2 sequences are SNHLY and FYNNEI. The CDR3 bases are TGTGCCAGGAGCAGGACGCTGCATGCTTTCTTT. This sequence encodes CARSRTLHAFF.

The chain combines TRBV11-2 with TRBJ2-4; D remains ambiguous. The V gene's germline CDR1 is SGHAT and CDR2 FQNNGV. This CDR3 is 14 amino acids long. V was pared by 0 bases and J by 6 bases, with 9 bases between. The CDR3 sequence is CASSLDTVLNIQYF. In DNA form, the CDR3 reads TGTGCCAGCAGCTTAGATACTGTATTAAACATTCAGTACTTC.

This chain connects TRBV29-1 to TRBJ1-1; a weak D match, TRBD1 (5 bases). V lost 6 bases, J lost 2 bases, and 19 bases lay in between. Germline CDR1 reads SQVTM; CDR2 reads ANQGSEA. The CDR3 runs to 15 residues. This chain's CDR3 is CSVPSAQARNTEAFF. The CDR3 region has the DNA TGCAGCGTCCCATCCGCACAGGCGAGAAACACTGAAGCTTTCTTT. Complete variable domain (other parts from reference TRBV29-1 and TRBJ1-1): SAVISQKPSRDICQRGTSLTIQCQVDSQVTMMFWYRQQPGQSLTLIATANQGSEATYESGFVIDKFPISRPNLTFSTLTVSNMSPEDSSIYLCSVPSAQARNTEAFFGQGTRLTVV.

The chain recombines TRBV7-3 with TRBJ1-1; D is perhaps TRBD1 (6 bases). Germline assignment: CDR1 SGHTA and CDR2 FQGTGA. This CDR3 has 16 residues. V dropped 5 bases and J dropped 1 base, with 17 bases sitting between them. The DNA of the CDR3 is TGTGCCAGCAGCCCCGGACCGGGGGCAGCGAACACTGAAGCTTTCTTT. It specifies CASSPGPGAANTEAFF.

The chain combines TRBV11-2 with TRBJ2-1; 10 bases line up with TRBD2. The CDR3 has 14 amino acids. After removal of 2 bases from V and 9 bases from J, the junction contained 4 bases not matched to a gene. Germline V CDR1 and CDR2: SGHAT, FQNNGV. The CDR3 nucleotides read TGTGCCAGCAGCTTACAGCGGGGGGGGAGTGAGCAGTTCTTC. Protein: CASSLQRGGSEQFF. Complete variable domain (other parts from reference TRBV11-2 and TRBJ2-1): EAGVAQSPRYKIIEKRQSVAFWCNPISGHATLYWYQQILGQGPKLLIQFQNNGVVDDSQLPKDRFSAERLKGVDSTLKIQPAKLEDSAVYLCASSLQRGGSEQFFGPGTRLTVL.

A few counts support this clonotype. The chain combines TRBV20-1 with TRBJ2-1, with D possibly TRBD2 on 6 matching bases. The CDR3 is made up of 11 amino acids. The germline V gene encodes CDR1 DFQATT and CDR2 SNEGSKA (reference sequence). The V gene lost 3 bases and the J gene lost 6 bases, with 6 bases spanning the gap. The CDR3 nucleotides read TGCAGTGCTAGCGGGAGCAATGAGCAGTTCTTC. This codes for CSASGSNEQFF.

The chain is built from TRBV7-9 and TRBJ1-1; the D is unclear. With 3 bases removed from V and 5 bases from J, the gap between germline ends came to 7 bases. Germline V CDR1 and CDR2: SEHNR, FQNEAQ (reference sequence). The CDR3 has 12 amino acids. The chain's CDR3 is CASSFILTEAFF. The CDR3 DNA is TGTGCCAGCAGCTTTATCTTAACTGAAGCTTTCTTT.

J is TRBJ2-3 and V is TRBV11-3; D is ambiguous. V dropped 3 bases and J dropped 4 bases, with 8 bases sitting between them. Germline V gene lookup returns CDR1 SGHNT and CDR2 YENEEA. The CDR3 consists of 13 residues. This chain's CDR3 is CASSFPAADTQYF. In nucleotides, the CDR3 is TGTGCCAGCAGCTTCCCAGCCGCAGATACGCAGTATTTT.

This chain joins TRBV2 and TRBJ2-3; TRBD2 might be the D (5 bases). This CDR3 comprises 14 residues. Trimming removed 4 bases at V and 1 base at J, with 9 bases between. Looked up from germline, CDR1 is SNHLY and CDR2 is FYNNEI. In nucleotides, the CDR3 is TGTGCCAGCAGTGTTCTGGGAGGCACAGATACGCAGTATTTT. Amino acid sequence: CASSVLGGTDTQYF.

The chain couples TRBV2 to TRBJ2-1; 12 positions agree with TRBD2. The CDR3 sequence is 18 residues long. Germline V CDR1 and CDR2: SNHLY, FYNNEI. V shed 3 bases and J 7 bases; nucleotides not matched to a gene: 13. In DNA, the CDR3 is TGTGCCAGCAGTGAGGGGGTTGCGCTAGCGGGGGGGCAAAATGAGCAGTTCTTC. Translation: CASSEGVALAGGQNEQFF.

V is TRBV28 and J is TRBJ2-7; D is undetermined. Germline V gene lookup returns CDR1 MDHEN and CDR2 SYDVKM. The V end lost 2 bases, the J end lost 8 bases, and 10 bases lay between the germline ends. This CDR3 region has 12 residues. The CDR3 nucleotides read TGTGCCAGCAGTTTACCGGAGAGCAAGCAGTACTTC. Its protein is CASSLPESKQYF.

The rearrangement uses TRBV28 and TRBJ2-4; D is perhaps TRBD1 or TRBD2 (5 bases each). Looked up from germline, CDR1 is MDHEN and CDR2 is SYDVKM. With 3 bases removed from V and 7 bases from J, the gap between germline ends came to 10 bases. The CDR3 is 13 amino acids. The CDR3 region has the DNA TGTGCCAGCAGTTTTCCGTGGGGGAACATTCAGTACTTC. Protein product: CASSFPWGNIQYF.

A note on this clonotype: Sequence at one end of the junction differs from germline and may be a read error. In nucleotides, the CDR3 is TGTGCCAGCACCCAAGAGGGTTATAGCAATCAGCCCCGGCATTTT. Protein: CASTQEGYSNQPRHF. The chain is built from TRBV28 and TRBJ1-5; no clear D gene. This CDR3 is built from 15 residues. Per the germline V gene, CDR1 is MDHEN and CDR2 is SYDVKM.

The chain is built from TRBV29-1 and TRBJ2-3, with unresolved D. This CDR3 comprises 12 residues. Germline CDR1 SQVTM, CDR2 ANQGSEA. V shed 1 base and J shed 6 bases, with 8 bases lying between them. The CDR3 coding sequence is TGCAGCGTTGAAGGTCTGGAGGATACGCAGTATTTT. Translation: CSVEGLEDTQYF.

The V gene is TRBV6-1, the J gene TRBJ2-1, with D perhaps matching TRBD2 (6 bases). Trimming left V 6 bases short and J 7 bases short, with 16 bases between. The CDR3 totals 14 residues. Germline values: CDR1 MNHNS, CDR2 SASEGT. The CDR3 DNA sequence: TGTGCCAGCAGAACGGGACTCGGAGGAAATGAGCAGTTCTTC. Amino acids: CASRTGLGGNEQFF.

The chain is built from TRBV15 and TRBJ2-1; tentatively, D is TRBD2 (6 bases). Looked up from germline, CDR1 is LNHNV and CDR2 is YYDKDF (reference sequence). The CDR3 is 14 residues long. V was trimmed by 6 bases and J by 3 bases, leaving 12 bases between them. The CDR3 bases are TGTGCCACCAGGGGGCAGGGAGGCTACAATGAGCAGTTCTTC. Its translation is CATRGQGGYNEQFF.

V usage is TRBV5-1 and J usage is TRBJ2-3, with a possible D match to TRBD2 (6 bases). This CDR3 spans 16 amino acids. CDR1 and CDR2 from the germline V gene are SGHRS and YFSETQ. Trimming removed 0 bases from V and 1 base from J, with 12 bases in between. This CDR3 reads CASSLALTGGTDTQYF. The DNA of the CDR3 is TGCGCCAGCAGCTTGGCCTTGACGGGGGGCACAGATACGCAGTATTTT.

The chain uses TRBV2 and TRBJ1-3; unclear D gene. CDR1 is SNHLY and CDR2 is FYNNEI in the germline V gene. The CDR3 totals 10 residues. V dropped 6 bases and J dropped 8 bases, with 5 bases sitting between them. The CDR3 sequence is CASREDTIYF. CDR3 nucleotides: TGTGCCAGCAGGGAGGACACCATATATTTT.

V is TRBV29-1 and J is TRBJ1-2; TRBD1 might be the D (5 bases). Germline CDR1 is SQVTM and CDR2 is ANQGSEA. The CDR3 consists of 14 residues. V was cut by 6 bases and J by 4 bases, with 18 bases left in between. CDR3 residues: CSVLEGTGTYGYTF. As DNA, the CDR3 is TGCAGCGTCCTAGAGGGGACTGGAACCTATGGCTACACCTTC.

The rearrangement uses TRBV5-1 and TRBJ2-7; D is perhaps TRBD1 (6 bases). Deletions cut 2 bases from V and 6 bases from J, with 18 bases between. The germline V gene encodes CDR1 SGHRS and CDR2 YFSETQ. The CDR3 sequence is 15 residues long. CDR3 sequence reads: CASSFYSDRLGEQYF. The CDR3 nucleotides are TGCGCCAGCAGCTTCTACTCAGACAGGTTGGGCGAGCAGTACTTC.

V usage is TRBV10-3 and J usage is TRBJ1-4; 7 bases are a match to TRBD1. CDR1 and CDR2 from the germline V gene are ENHRY and SYGVKD. CDR3 length: 14 amino acids. The V and J ends lost 7 bases and 8 bases, in that order; junction bases with no gene match: 10. The CDR3 bases are TGTGCCATCAAAGAGGGGGCAGCTGAGGAAAAACTGTTTTTT. Residues: CAIKEGAAEEKLFF.